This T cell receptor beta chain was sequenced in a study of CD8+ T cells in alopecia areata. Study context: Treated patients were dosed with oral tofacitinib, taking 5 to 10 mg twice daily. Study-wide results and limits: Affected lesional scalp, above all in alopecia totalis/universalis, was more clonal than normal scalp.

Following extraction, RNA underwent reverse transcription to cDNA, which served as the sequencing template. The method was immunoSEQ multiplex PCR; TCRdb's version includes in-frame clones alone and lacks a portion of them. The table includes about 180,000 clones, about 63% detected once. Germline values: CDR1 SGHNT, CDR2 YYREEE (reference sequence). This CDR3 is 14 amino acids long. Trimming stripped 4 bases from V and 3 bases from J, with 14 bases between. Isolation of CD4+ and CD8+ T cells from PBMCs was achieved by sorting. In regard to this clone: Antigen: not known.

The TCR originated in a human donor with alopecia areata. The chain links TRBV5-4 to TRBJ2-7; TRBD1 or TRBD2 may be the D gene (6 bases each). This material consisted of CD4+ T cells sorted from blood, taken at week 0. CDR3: CASSRGTQDYEQYF. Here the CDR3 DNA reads TGTGCCAGCAGCCGCGGGACACAAGACTACGAGCAGTACTTC. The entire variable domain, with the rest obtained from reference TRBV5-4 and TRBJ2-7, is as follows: ETGVTQSPTHLIKTRGQQVTLRCSSQSGHNTVSWYQQALGQGPQFIFQYYREEENGRGNFPPRFSGLQFPNYSSELNVNALELDDSALYLCASSRGTQDYEQYFGPGTRLTVT.